The rows below give T cell receptor beta chains drawn from one sample of a study of T cells in Graves' hyperthyroidism and ophthalmopathy. TCRdb fed the multiplex PCR reads into MiXCR, producing one record per CDR3 protein. This table has 500,000 to 650,000 distinct CDR3 sequences, about 14% appearing once. Sequencing was performed on blood. These receptors all stem from a woman between 50 and 59 years old with Graves' ophthalmopathy. Both conserved end residues are part of each CDR3. A D gene is named only where the DNA matches it firmly. Not all rows give a size; the values are once, few, many and, for expanded clones, a class.

many,TRBV2,.,TRBJ2-5,TGTGCCAGCAAGACGCGGTCGGAGCTACAAGAGACCCAGTACTTC,CASKTRSELQETQYF
few,TRBV7-8,TRBD2,TRBJ2-3,TGTGCCAGCAGCTTAGGGGGGGGGATATTGGATACGCAGTATTTT,CASSLGGGILDTQYF
many,TRBV2,TRBD1,TRBJ2-1,TGTGCCAGCTTGGGACAGGGCAATGAGCAGTTCTTC,CASLGQGNEQFF
.,TRBV2,.,TRBJ2-3,TGTGCCAGCAGTGGGGCAGGTCTCGCAGATACGCAGTATTTT,CASSGAGLADTQYF
many,TRBV7-2,TRBD1,TRBJ2-7,TGTGCCAGCAGCTTAGCGGGACAGGGGGCTTACGAGCAGTACTTC,CASSLAGQGAYEQYF
many,TRBV11-2,TRBD1,TRBJ1-2,TGTGCCAGCAGAGCGACCGGGACAGCATTTGGTGGCTACACCTTC,CASRATGTAFGGYTF
many,TRBV20-1,TRBD1,TRBJ1-1,TGCAGTGCTAGAGGAACAGGGGACACTGAAGCTTTCTTT,CSARGTGDTEAFF
few,TRBV7-2,TRBD1,TRBJ1-6,TGCGCCAGCAGCCAAGATTACAGGGGTTATAATTCACCCCTCCACTTT,CASSQDYRGYNSPLHF
few,TRBV28,.,TRBJ2-1,TGTGCCAGCAGCCAATTATACAATGAGCAGTTCTTC,CASSQLYNEQFF
few,TRBV27,TRBD1,TRBJ1-1,TGTGCCAGCAGTTCCCGACAGGGGGTAAAGACTGAAGCTTTCTTT,CASSSRQGVKTEAFF
many,TRBV2,.,TRBJ1-6,TGTGCCAGCAGATCTTCACGCCTCCACTTT,CASRSSRLHF
.,TRBV9,.,TRBJ2-3,TGTGCCAGCAGCGACAGGTCGGATACGCAGTATTTT,CASSDRSDTQYF
few,TRBV7-9,TRBD1,TRBJ1-2,TGTGCCAGCAGCTTAGAGGACAGGGCGGGCGGCTACACCTTC,CASSLEDRAGGYTF
.,TRBV11-2,TRBD1,TRBJ1-4,TGTGCCAGCAGCCGGTTAATCCGACAGGGGACAACTAATGAAAAACTGTTTTTT,CASSRLIRQGTTNEKLFF
few,TRBV19,TRBD1,TRBJ2-1,TGTGCCAGTAGTATAATGGACAGGGAGCACGATGAGCAGTTCTTC,CASSIMDREHDEQFF
.,TRBV5-4,TRBD2,TRBJ2-3,TGTGCCAGCACCCCATGGCGAGCGGGAGGGTTCCCAGATACGCAGTATTTT,CASTPWRAGGFPDTQYF
few,TRBV4-2,.,TRBJ1-1,TGTGCCAGCAGCCTCAAGGAGACTGAAGCTTTCTTT,CASSLKETEAFF
many,TRBV7-9,TRBD1,TRBJ2-7,TGTGCCAGCAGCCCACGGTGGGGACAGGGGGACGAGCAGTACTTC,CASSPRWGQGDEQYF
few,TRBV27,TRBD1,TRBJ1-2,TGTGCCAGCAGTTTATCGGGGACAGGGCGGGGGTATAACTATGGATACACCTTC,CASSLSGTGRGYNYGYTF
few,TRBV7-2,TRBD1,TRBJ2-6,TGTGCCAGCAGGCCACAGGGGGCGGGGACTGGGGCCAACGTCCTGACTTTC,CASRPQGAGTGANVLTF
.,TRBV27,.,TRBJ1-2,TGTGCCAGCAGTCCCCGGACCGTTGCCAACTATGGCTACACCTTC,CASSPRTVANYGYTF
.,TRBV11-2,.,TRBJ2-7,TGTGCCAGCAGCTTCAGCAGGTTCTACGAGCAGTACTTC,CASSFSRFYEQYF
many,TRBV28,TRBD1,TRBJ2-7,TGTGCCAGCAGTTTGACAGGGGGATCCTACGAGCAGTACTTC,CASSLTGGSYEQYF
.,TRBV6-6,TRBD2,TRBJ2-7,TGTGCCAGCAGTTACCTAGCGGGAGCGGAGTACGAGCAGTACTTC,CASSYLAGAEYEQYF
many,TRBV7-2,.,TRBJ2-3,TGTGCCAGCAGCCTTGAAACAGGGAGTGGGACAGATACGCAGTATTTT,CASSLETGSGTDTQYF
.,TRBV28,.,TRBJ1-4,TGTGCCAGCAGTTTGCGGTCCGGGGAGGCCCGTAATGAAAAACTGTTTTTT,CASSLRSGEARNEKLFF
many,TRBV5-1,.,TRBJ1-1,TGCGCCAGCAGCTTTACGACTGTGAACACTGAAGCTTTCTTT,CASSFTTVNTEAFF
.,TRBV7-2,TRBD2,TRBJ2-1,TGTGCCAGCAGCGAAATCTCCGGGACTAGCGGGAGGGTTTACAATGAGCAGTTCTTC,CASSEISGTSGRVYNEQFF
.,TRBV6-1,.,TRBJ2-1,TGTGCCAGCAAAGAGCCAGGGGTCAACGAGCAGTTCTTC,CASKEPGVNEQFF
many,TRBV5-4,.,TRBJ1-1,TGTGCCAGCAGCGACCCCCGGGACGGGAACACTGAAGCTTTCTTT,CASSDPRDGNTEAFF
many,TRBV6-2/TRBV6-3,.,TRBJ2-1,TGTGCCAGCAGGAGCCAGCCAGGTTTTTACAATGAGCAGTTCTTC,CASRSQPGFYNEQFF
few,TRBV6-5,TRBD2,TRBJ2-2,TGTGCCAGCAGTTACTCGAGCGGGACGCACACCGGGGAGCTGTTTTTT,CASSYSSGTHTGELFF
many,TRBV12-3/TRBV12-4,.,TRBJ1-2,TGTGCCAGCAGTAGGGTTAACTATGGCTACACCTTC,CASSRVNYGYTF
many,TRBV29-1,TRBD2,TRBJ2-7,TGCAGCGTTGAAGATCGAGCGGGAGTATTATATGAGCAGTACTTC,CSVEDRAGVLYEQYF
many,TRBV5-1,TRBD2,TRBJ2-3,TGCGCCAGCAGCTTGTCCGGGACTAGAGGAGATACGCAGTATTTT,CASSLSGTRGDTQYF
many,TRBV12-5,.,TRBJ1-1,TGTGCTAGTGGTCCTTCCCAGGGTTTCTACACTGAAGCTTTCTTT,CASGPSQGFYTEAFF
few,TRBV7-8,.,TRBJ1-5,TGTGCCAGCAGCCTCGACAGGTTCGGGCGACAGCCCCAGCATTTT,CASSLDRFGRQPQHF
many,TRBV7-7,TRBD1,TRBJ2-5,TGTGCTAGCCACGTATCGGACAGGGATGTGAGTCAGTCCCCGTACTTC,CASHVSDRDVSQSPYF
many,TRBV7-3,TRBD2,TRBJ2-7,TGTGCCAGCAGCATCGTAGCGGGAGAGATTTACGAGCAGTACTTC,CASSIVAGEIYEQYF
.,TRBV6-1,TRBD2,TRBJ2-1,TGTGCCAGCAGGACTAGCGATTACAATGAGCAGTTCTTC,CASRTSDYNEQFF
many,TRBV10-3,.,TRBJ1-6,TGTGCCATCAGTGACAGCCTTAATTCACCCCTCCACTTT,CAISDSLNSPLHF
.,TRBV7-9,TRBD2,TRBJ2-2,TGTGCCATCCCCGTGGTGCTAGCGGGAAACACCGGGGAGCTGTTTTTT,CAIPVVLAGNTGELFF
many,TRBV28,.,TRBJ2-1,TGTGCCAGCAGTTTATTCCGGGAGAGGGGTGAGCAGTTCTTC,CASSLFRERGEQFF
.,TRBV20-1,TRBD2,TRBJ2-2,TGCAGTGCTAGAAGGACTAGCGGGAGGGCGGGGAACACCGGGGAGCTGTTTTTT,CSARRTSGRAGNTGELFF
few,TRBV28,.,TRBJ1-3,TGTGCCAGCAGAACCGAGGGGGTGGACTTCTCTGGAAACACCATATATTTT,CASRTEGVDFSGNTIYF
many,TRBV28,TRBD1,TRBJ1-5,TGTGCCAGCAGTATGGACAGGGGGTATGAGCCCCAGCATTTT,CASSMDRGYEPQHF
many,TRBV12-3/TRBV12-4,.,TRBJ1-2,TGTGCCAGCAGCAGACCCCTAGCGAGGGCCAATGGCTACACCTTC,CASSRPLARANGYTF
.,TRBV4-3,.,TRBJ1-1,TGCGCCAGCAGCCAAGATCTTCCCGGGGGAACTGAAGCTTTCTTT,CASSQDLPGGTEAFF
many,TRBV12-3/TRBV12-4,.,TRBJ1-5,TGTGCCAGCAGTCCCCTTTGGGGCAGGGGCAATCAGCCCCAGCATTTT,CASSPLWGRGNQPQHF
few,TRBV15,.,TRBJ1-5,TGTGCCACCAGCAGTGGCTGGGGCAATCAGCCCCAGCATTTT,CATSSGWGNQPQHF